These 17 T cell receptor beta chains came from one sample sequenced in a study of blood T cell repertoires in COVID-19. The repertoire was sequenced with immunoSEQ multiplex PCR; TCRdb's copy has only in-frame clones and lacks some. The sample yields about 69,000 clones, about four fifths seen once. The sequencing input was peripheral blood. The receptors stem from a human donor in a cohort sampled during active COVID-19.

This chain uses TRBV19 with TRBJ2-7; 8 bases agree with TRBD1. This CDR3 contains 14 residues. V shed 5 bases and J 0 bases; nucleotides not matched to a gene: 3. Germline CDR1 reads LNHDA; CDR2 reads SQIVND (reference sequence). Written as DNA, the CDR3 is TGTGCCAGTAGTCTTGGACAGGGCTCCTACGAGCAGTACTTC. This encodes CASSLGQGSYEQYF.

This clone was recorded once. The chain recombines TRBV5-1 with TRBJ2-5; 9 bases line up with TRBD1. Germline CDR1 and CDR2: SGHRS and YFSETQ. With 0 bases clipped from V and 5 bases from J, the junction kept 8 bases outside the gene matches. The length of the CDR3 is 16 residues. CDR3 nucleotides: TGCGCCAGCAGCTTGGAGGGGGACAGGGCGGTGGAGACCCAGTACTTC. Amino acid sequence: CASSLEGDRAVETQYF.

V is TRBV19 and J is TRBJ2-2, with 10 bases matching TRBD1. Trimming removed 5 bases from V and 7 bases from J; junction bases left unmatched: 10. This CDR3 comprises 16 residues. Germline V gene lookup returns CDR1 LNHDA and CDR2 SQIVND (reference sequence). In DNA, the CDR3 is TGTGCCAGTAGTGACGATCGGACAGGGGGAGTCGGGGAGCTGTTTTTT. Its protein is CASSDDRTGGVGELFF.

This clone has more than one count but fewer than ten. The J gene is TRBJ2-1, the V gene TRBV6-1; 7 bases agree with TRBD2. J was trimmed by 6 bases and V by 3 bases; bases with no gene match: 8. The V gene's germline CDR1 is MNHNS and CDR2 SASEGT. The CDR3 has 15 residues. CDR3 residues: CASSDRAGVRNEQFF. CDR3 DNA sequence: TGTGCCAGCAGTGACCGCGCGGGAGTCCGCAATGAGCAGTTCTTC.

This clone was observed at least ten times. The chain combines TRBV19 with TRBJ2-7; 7 bases are a match to TRBD1. There are 15 residues in the CDR3. The trim removed 1 base at V and 5 bases at J, leaving 8 bases unmatched. Germline assignment: CDR1 LNHDA and CDR2 SQIVND (reference sequence). The CDR3 spells CASSIAQDRSHEQYF. CDR3 coding DNA: TGTGCCAGTAGTATAGCTCAGGACAGGAGCCACGAGCAGTACTTC.

The DNA for the CDR3 is TGTGCCAGCAGTTTCGTGAACACTGAAGCTTTCTTT. Translating it yields CASSFVNTEAFF. The chain joins TRBV6-5 to TRBJ1-1; D is unclear. The length of the CDR3 is 12 residues. V lost 4 bases and J lost 0, with 3 bases in between. Germline assignment: CDR1 MNHEY and CDR2 SVGAGI.

The chain joins TRBV28 to TRBJ1-5, with D possibly matching TRBD1 (5 bases). The germline V gene has CDR1 MDHEN and CDR2 SYDVKM. The CDR3 totals 13 residues. V was shortened by 6 bases and J by 10 bases, with 16 bases between the two germline ends. This CDR3 is CASRAPRVPPQHF. The CDR3 coding sequence is TGTGCCAGCAGAGCGCCCAGGGTTCCCCCCCAGCATTTT.

This sequence joins TRBV3-1 (or the pseudogene TRBV3-2) and TRBJ1-2, with D perhaps TRBD1 (5 bases). Germline CDR1 reads LGHDT; CDR2 reads YNNKEL (reference sequence). V shed 2 bases and J shed 2 bases, with 9 bases lying between them. The CDR3 has 14 amino acids. CDR3 sequence: CASSQLGGNYGYTF. The CDR3 nucleotides read TGTGCCAGCAGCCAACTCGGGGGGAACTATGGCTACACCTTC.

This rearrangement joins TRBV5-8 to TRBJ2-1; a possible D gene is TRBD2 (5 bases). Germline values: CDR1 SGHTS, CDR2 YDEGEE. The CDR3 runs 14 residues. The germline V and J ends were trimmed by 2 bases and 7 bases, with 13 bases remaining between them. This chain's CDR3 is CASSFRGIRNEQFF. In nucleotides, the CDR3 is TGTGCCAGCAGCTTCCGGGGTATTAGAAATGAGCAGTTCTTC.

The chain combines TRBV5-5 with TRBJ2-7; D may be TRBD1 (6 bases). V dropped 0 bases and J dropped 2 bases, with 9 bases sitting between them. The CDR3 is 14 amino acids. Per germline, CDR1 SGHKS and CDR2 YYEKEE (reference sequence). DNA for the CDR3: TGTGCCAGCAGCTTGGAACAGGGTACCTACGAGCAGTACTTC. As protein: CASSLEQGTYEQYF.

V gene TRBV11-1 combines with J gene TRBJ1-4; 9 bases are shared with TRBD1. Germline V CDR1 and CDR2: SGHAT, FQDESV (reference sequence). With V trimmed by 5 bases and J by 6 bases, 4 bases remained unmatched. This CDR3 spans 14 amino acids. CDR3 amino acids: CASSPGQGDEKLFF. The CDR3 DNA reads TGTGCCAGCAGCCCGGGACAGGGCGATGAAAAACTGTTTTTT.

The chain combines TRBV18 with TRBJ2-1; D tentatively reads TRBD1 or TRBD2 (11 bases each). The germline V gene has CDR1 KGHSH and CDR2 LQKENI. The CDR3 sequence is 19 residues long. Trimming cost V 6 bases and J 5 bases, with 29 bases left between them. The CDR3 spells CASSRGQGAASGRNNEQFF. DNA for the CDR3: TGTGCCAGCTCCCGTGGACAGGGGGCGGCTAGCGGGAGGAACAATGAGCAGTTCTTC.

This chain connects TRBV6-1 to TRBJ2-5; TRBD1 matches 8 bases. Per germline, CDR1 MNHNS and CDR2 SASEGT. The trim removed 3 bases at V and 5 bases at J, leaving 17 bases unmatched. The CDR3 extends over 18 amino acids. The CDR3 here is CASSDSQGAPARGETQYF. DNA for the CDR3: TGTGCCAGCAGTGATTCCCAGGGGGCGCCAGCTAGAGGGGAGACCCAGTACTTC.

This chain joins TRBV24-1 and TRBJ2-2, with TRBD1 identical over 7 bases. Germline CDR1 reads KGHDR; CDR2 reads SFDVKD. V lost 3 bases and J lost 0; bases outside the gene matches: 3. CDR3 length: 16 amino acids. This CDR3 is CATSDTGTANTGELFF. As DNA, the CDR3 is TGTGCCACCAGTGATACCGGGACAGCGAACACCGGGGAGCTGTTTTTT.

V usage is TRBV19 and J usage is TRBJ2-1; D is possibly TRBD2 (6 bases). V lost 3 bases and J lost 0, with 15 bases in between. The CDR3 is 17 amino acids. Per the germline V gene, CDR1 is LNHDA and CDR2 is SQIVND (reference sequence). The CDR3 coding sequence is TGTGCCAGTAGTATGAAGAGCGGGCCGAGCTCCTACAATGAGCAGTTCTTC. Translating gives CASSMKSGPSSYNEQFF. Filled out from reference TRBV19 and TRBJ2-1, the complete variable domain reads DGGITQSPKYLFRKEGQNVTLSCEQNLNHDAMYWYRQDPGQGLRLIYYSQIVNDFQKGDIAEGYSVSREKKESFPLTVTSAQKNPTAFYLCASSMKSGPSSYNEQFFGPGTRLTVL.

The chain couples TRBV28 to TRBJ2-2, with D tentatively TRBD2 (6 bases). This CDR3 region has 19 residues. The germline V gene has CDR1 MDHEN and CDR2 SYDVKM. Trimming took off 7 bases at V and 5 bases at J, with 29 bases between the two ends. CDR3 DNA sequence: TGTGCCAGCACCCTCAGACCGGGACTGATCAAGAAAAGTACCGGGGAGCTGTTTTTT. Protein sequence: CASTLRPGLIKKSTGELFF.

The chain uses TRBV28 and TRBJ2-7, with D tentatively TRBD2 (7 bases). CDR3 size: 14 residues. Germline V gene sequence: CDR1 MDHEN, CDR2 SYDVKM. Trimming took off 6 bases at V and 7 bases at J, with 19 bases between the two ends. CDR3 sequence: CASRPGGSRGEQYF. The DNA of the CDR3 is TGTGCCAGCAGACCGGGGGGTTCCAGGGGAGAGCAGTACTTC.